This TCR beta chain emerged from a study of control samples from healthy donors and cancer patients. The table came from immunoSEQ multiplex PCR; TCRdb's copy has only in-frame clones and leaves some out. Among more than 95,000 clones, approximately 92% were seen once, and the ten largest hold approximately 1%. This CDR3 comprises 13 residues. Germline-derived CDR1 and CDR2 are SGHRS and YFSETQ. The germline V and J ends were trimmed by 4 bases and 1 base, with 8 bases remaining between them. The material sequenced was PBMCs. The V gene is TRBV5-1, the J gene TRBJ1-2; possibly TRBD1 for D (5 bases). The TCR comes from a woman aged 45 to 65 with colorectal cancer. This chain's CDR3 is CASSQDSNYGYTF. The DNA of the CDR3 is TGCGCCAGCAGCCAAGACAGTAACTATGGCTACACCTTC.